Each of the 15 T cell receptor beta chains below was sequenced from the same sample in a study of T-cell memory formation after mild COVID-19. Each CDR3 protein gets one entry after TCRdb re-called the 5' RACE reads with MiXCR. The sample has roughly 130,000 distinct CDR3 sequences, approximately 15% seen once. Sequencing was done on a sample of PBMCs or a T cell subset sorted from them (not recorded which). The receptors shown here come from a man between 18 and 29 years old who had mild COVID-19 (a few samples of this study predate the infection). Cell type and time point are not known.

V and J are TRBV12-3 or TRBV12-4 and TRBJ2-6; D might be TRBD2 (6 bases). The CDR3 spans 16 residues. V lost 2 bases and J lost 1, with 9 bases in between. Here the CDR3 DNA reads TGTGCCAGCAGTTTATACGCGGGATCTGGGGCCAACGTCCTGACTTTC. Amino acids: CASSLYAGSGANVLTF.

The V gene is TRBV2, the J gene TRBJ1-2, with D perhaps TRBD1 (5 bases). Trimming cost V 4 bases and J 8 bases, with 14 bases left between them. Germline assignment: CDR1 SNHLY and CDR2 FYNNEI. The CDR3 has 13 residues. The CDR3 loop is CASSAQGPFGYTF. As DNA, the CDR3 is TGTGCCAGCAGTGCGCAGGGCCCCTTCGGCTACACCTTC.

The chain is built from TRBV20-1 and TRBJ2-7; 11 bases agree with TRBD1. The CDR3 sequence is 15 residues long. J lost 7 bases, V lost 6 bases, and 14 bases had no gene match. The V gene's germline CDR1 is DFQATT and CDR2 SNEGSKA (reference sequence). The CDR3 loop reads CSAPTTGQGAGEQYF. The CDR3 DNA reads TGCAGTGCCCCCACAACCGGACAGGGGGCTGGTGAGCAGTACTTC.

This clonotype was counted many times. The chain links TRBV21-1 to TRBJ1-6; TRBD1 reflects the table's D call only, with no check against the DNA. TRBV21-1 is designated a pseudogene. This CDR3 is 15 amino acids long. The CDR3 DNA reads TGTGCCAGCAGCAAACCGGACAGAGCAAATTCACCCCTCCACTTT. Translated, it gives CASSKPDRANSPLHF.

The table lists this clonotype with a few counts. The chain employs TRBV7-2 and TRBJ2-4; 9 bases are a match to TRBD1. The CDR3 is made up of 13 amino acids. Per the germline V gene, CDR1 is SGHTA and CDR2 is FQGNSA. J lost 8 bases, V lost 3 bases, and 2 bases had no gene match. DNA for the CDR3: TGTGCCAGCAGCTTGGACAGGGGTCACATTCAGTACTTC. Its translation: CASSLDRGHIQYF.

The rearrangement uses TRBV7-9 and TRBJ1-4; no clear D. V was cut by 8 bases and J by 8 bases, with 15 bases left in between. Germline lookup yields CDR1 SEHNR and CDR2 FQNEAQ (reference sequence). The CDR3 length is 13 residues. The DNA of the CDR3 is TGTGCCAGCCGCCGAGGGATTCGGGAAAAACTGTTTTTT. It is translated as CASRRGIREKLFF.

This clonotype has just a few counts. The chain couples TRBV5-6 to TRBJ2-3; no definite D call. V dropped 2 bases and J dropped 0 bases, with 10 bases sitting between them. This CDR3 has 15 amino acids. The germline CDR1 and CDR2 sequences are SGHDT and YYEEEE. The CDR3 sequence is CASSFAPGSTDTQYF. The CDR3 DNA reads TGTGCCAGCAGCTTTGCCCCCGGGAGCACAGATACGCAGTATTTT.

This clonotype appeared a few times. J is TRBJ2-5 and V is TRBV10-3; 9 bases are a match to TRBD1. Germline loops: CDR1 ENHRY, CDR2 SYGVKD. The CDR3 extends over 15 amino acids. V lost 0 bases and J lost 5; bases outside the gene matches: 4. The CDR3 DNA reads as TGTGCCATCAGTGAGTCCCGGACAGGGGTGGAGACCCAGTACTTC. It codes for CAISESRTGVETQYF.

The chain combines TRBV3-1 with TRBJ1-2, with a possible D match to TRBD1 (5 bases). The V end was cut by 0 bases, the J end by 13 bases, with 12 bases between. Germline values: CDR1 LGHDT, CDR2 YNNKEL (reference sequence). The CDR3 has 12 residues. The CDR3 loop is CASSQDTRDSTF. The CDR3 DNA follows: TGTGCCAGCAGCCAAGATACCCGGGACTCCACCTTC.

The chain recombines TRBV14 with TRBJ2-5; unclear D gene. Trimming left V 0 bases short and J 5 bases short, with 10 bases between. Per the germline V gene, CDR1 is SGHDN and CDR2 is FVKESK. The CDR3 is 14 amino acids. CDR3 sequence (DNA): TGTGCCAGCAGCCAAGACGCAGGACGGGAGACCCAGTACTTC. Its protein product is CASSQDAGRETQYF.

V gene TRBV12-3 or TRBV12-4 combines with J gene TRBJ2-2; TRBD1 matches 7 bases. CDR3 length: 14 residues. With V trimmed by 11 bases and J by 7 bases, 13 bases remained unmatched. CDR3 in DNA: TGTGCCTCCCAGGAGAGGGGGCATGGCGGGGAGCTGTTTTTT. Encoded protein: CASQERGHGGELFF.

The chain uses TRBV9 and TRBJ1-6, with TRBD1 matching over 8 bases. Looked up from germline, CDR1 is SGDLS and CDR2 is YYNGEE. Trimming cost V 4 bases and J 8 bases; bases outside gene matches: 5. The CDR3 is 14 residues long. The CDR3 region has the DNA TGTGCCAGCAGCCCCGGACAGGGAGATTCACCCCTCCACTTT. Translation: CASSPGQGDSPLHF.

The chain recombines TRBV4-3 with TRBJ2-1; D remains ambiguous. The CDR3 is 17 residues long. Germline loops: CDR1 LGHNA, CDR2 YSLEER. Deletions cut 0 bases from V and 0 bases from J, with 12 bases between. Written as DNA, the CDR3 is TGCGCCAGCAGCCAAGAGTCCTCTACGATCTCCTACAATGAGCAGTTCTTC. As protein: CASSQESSTISYNEQFF.

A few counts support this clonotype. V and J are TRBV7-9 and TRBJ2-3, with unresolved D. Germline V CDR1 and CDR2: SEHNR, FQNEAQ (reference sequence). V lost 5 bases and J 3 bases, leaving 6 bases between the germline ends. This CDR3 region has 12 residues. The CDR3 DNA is TGTGCCAGCAGCATTTTAACAGATACGCAGTATTTT. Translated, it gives CASSILTDTQYF. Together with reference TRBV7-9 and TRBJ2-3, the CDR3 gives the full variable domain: DTGVSQNPRHKITKRGQNVTFRCDPISEHNRLYWYRQTLGQGPEFLTYFQNEAQLEKSRLLSDRFSAERPKGSFSTLEIQRTEQGDSAMYLCASSILTDTQYFGPGTRLTVL.

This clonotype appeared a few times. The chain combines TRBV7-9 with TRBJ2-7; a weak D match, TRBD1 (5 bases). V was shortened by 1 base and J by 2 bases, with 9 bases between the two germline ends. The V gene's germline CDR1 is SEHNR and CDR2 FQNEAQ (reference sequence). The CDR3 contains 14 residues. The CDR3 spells CASSLDSRAYEQYF. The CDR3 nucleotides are TGTGCCAGCAGCTTAGATTCCAGGGCCTACGAGCAGTACTTC.